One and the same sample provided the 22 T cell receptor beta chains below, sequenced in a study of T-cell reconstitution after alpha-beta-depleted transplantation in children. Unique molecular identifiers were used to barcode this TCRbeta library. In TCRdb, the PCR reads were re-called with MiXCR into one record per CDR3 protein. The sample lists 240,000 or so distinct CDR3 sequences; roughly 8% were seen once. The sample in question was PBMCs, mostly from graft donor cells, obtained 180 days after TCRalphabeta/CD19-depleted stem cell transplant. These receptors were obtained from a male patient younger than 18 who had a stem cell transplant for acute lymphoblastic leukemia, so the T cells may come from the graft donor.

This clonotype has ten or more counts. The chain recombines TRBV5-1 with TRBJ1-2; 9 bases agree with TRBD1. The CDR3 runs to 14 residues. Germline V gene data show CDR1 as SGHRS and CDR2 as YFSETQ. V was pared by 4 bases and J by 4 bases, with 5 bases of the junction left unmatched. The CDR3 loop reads CASSPPTGGYGYTF. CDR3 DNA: TGCGCCAGCAGCCCGCCGACAGGGGGCTATGGCTACACCTTC.

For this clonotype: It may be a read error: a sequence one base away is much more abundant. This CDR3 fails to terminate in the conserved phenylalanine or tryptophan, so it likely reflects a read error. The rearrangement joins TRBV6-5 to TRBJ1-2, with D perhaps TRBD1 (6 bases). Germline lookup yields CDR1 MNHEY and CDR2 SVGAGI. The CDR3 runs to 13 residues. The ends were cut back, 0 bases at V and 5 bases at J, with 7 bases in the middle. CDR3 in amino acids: CASSYSRGYGYTI. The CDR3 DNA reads TGTGCCAGCAGTTACTCGAGGGGGTATGGCTACACCATC.

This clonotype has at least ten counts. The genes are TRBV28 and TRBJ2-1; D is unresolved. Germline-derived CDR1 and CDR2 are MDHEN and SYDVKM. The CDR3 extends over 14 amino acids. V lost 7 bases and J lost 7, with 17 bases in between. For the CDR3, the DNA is TGTGCCAGCAAGATTCAGGACCTGAGGAATGAGCAGTTCTTC. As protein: CASKIQDLRNEQFF.

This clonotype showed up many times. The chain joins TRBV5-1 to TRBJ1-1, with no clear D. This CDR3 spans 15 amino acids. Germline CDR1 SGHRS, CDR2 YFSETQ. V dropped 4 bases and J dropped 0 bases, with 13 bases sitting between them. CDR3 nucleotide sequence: TGCGCCAGCAGCCCGCTCCCACAGTTGAACACTGAAGCTTTCTTT. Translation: CASSPLPQLNTEAFF.

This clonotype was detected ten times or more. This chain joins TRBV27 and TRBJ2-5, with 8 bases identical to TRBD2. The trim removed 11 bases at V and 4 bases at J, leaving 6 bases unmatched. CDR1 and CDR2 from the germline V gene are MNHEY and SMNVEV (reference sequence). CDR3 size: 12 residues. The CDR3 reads CAAGAGGETQYF. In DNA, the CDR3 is TGTGCCGCGGGCGCGGGAGGAGAGACCCAGTACTTC.

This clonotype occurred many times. The CDR3 loop reads CSARYREQETQYF. CDR3 nucleotides: TGCAGTGCTAGGTACAGGGAACAAGAGACCCAGTACTTC. This chain joins TRBV20-1 and TRBJ2-5; D perhaps matches TRBD1 (6 bases). With 3 bases removed from V and 2 bases from J, the gap between germline ends came to 10 bases. The CDR3 extends over 13 amino acids. Germline values: CDR1 DFQATT, CDR2 SNEGSKA (reference sequence).

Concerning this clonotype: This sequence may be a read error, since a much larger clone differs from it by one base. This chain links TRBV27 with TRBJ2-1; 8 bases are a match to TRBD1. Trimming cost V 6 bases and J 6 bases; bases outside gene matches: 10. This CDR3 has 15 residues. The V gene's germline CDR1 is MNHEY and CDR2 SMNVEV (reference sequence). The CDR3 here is CASSTTGAMINEQFF. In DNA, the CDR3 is TGTGCCAGCAGCACGACAGGGGCCATGATCAATGAGCAGTTCTTC.

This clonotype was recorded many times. CDR3 DNA sequence: TGTGCCAGCAGCCAAGATCGACAGGGGGCACGGGCTTTCTTT. It translates to CASSQDRQGARAFF. This chain joins TRBV3-1 and TRBJ1-1, with 10 nucleotides matching TRBD1. Losses at the gene ends were 0 bases for V and 11 bases for J; bases not matched to a gene: 6. This CDR3 has 14 residues. CDR1 is LGHDT, CDR2 YNNKEL, per germline (reference sequence).

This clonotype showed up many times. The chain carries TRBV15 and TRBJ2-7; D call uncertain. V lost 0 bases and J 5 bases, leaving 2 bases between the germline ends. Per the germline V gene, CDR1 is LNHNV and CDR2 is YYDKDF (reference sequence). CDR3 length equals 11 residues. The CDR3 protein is CATSRDNEQYF. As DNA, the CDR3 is TGTGCCACCAGCAGAGATAACGAGCAGTACTTC.

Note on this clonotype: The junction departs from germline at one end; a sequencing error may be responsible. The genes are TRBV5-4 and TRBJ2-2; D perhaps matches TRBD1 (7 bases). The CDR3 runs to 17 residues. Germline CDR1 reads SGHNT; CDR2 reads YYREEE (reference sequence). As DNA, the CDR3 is TGTGCCAGCTGCTTGGGATCAGGGGGAGGCCACACCGGGGAGCTGTTTTTT. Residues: CASCLGSGGGHTGELFF.

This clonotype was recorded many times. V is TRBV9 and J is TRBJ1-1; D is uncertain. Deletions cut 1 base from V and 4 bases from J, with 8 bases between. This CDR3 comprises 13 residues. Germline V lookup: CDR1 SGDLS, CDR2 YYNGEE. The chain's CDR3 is CASSVKGGTEAFF. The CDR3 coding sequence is TGTGCCAGCAGCGTAAAGGGAGGCACTGAAGCTTTCTTT.

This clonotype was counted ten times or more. This CDR3 reads CASSIGLARDEQYF. CDR3 nucleotide sequence: TGTGCCAGCAGCATCGGACTAGCGAGAGACGAGCAGTACTTC. This chain connects TRBV7-9 to TRBJ2-7; 9 nucleotides line up with TRBD2. V shed 5 bases and J 5 bases; nucleotides not matched to a gene: 7. The CDR3 is 14 amino acids. CDR1 is SEHNR and CDR2 is FQNEAQ in the germline V gene (reference sequence).

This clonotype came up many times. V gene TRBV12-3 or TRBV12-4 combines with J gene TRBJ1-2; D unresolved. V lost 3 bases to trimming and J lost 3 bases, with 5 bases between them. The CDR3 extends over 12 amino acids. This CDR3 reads CASSLWDYGYTF. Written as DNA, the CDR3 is TGTGCCAGCAGTTTGTGGGACTATGGCTACACCTTC.

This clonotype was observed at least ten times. CDR3 DNA: TGTGCCAGCAGCTTACCCCCTAGCGGGAGGACAGATACGCAGTATTTT. It encodes CASSLPPSGRTDTQYF. The gene calls are TRBV7-9 and TRBJ2-3, with 11 bases that match TRBD2. Germline CDR1 reads SEHNR; CDR2 reads FQNEAQ (reference sequence). The CDR3 has 16 amino acids. The junction had 4 bases not matched to a gene; V was cut back by 2 bases and J by 3 bases.

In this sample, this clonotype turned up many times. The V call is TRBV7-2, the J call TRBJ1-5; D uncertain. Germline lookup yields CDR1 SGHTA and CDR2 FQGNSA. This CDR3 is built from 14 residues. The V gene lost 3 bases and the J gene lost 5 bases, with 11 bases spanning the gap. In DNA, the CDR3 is TGTGCCAGCAGCTTGCAAGGTATGGATCAGCCCCAGCATTTT. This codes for CASSLQGMDQPQHF.

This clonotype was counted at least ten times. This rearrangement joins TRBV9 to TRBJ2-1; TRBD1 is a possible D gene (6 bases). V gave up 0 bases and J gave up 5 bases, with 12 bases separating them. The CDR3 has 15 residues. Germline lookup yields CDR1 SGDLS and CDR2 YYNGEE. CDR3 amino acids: CASSVVQGMHNEQFF. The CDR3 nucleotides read TGTGCCAGCAGCGTAGTGCAGGGGATGCACAATGAGCAGTTCTTC.

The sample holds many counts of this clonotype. CDR3 nucleotide sequence: TGTGCCAGCACCCTAGGACGGCAATTAGGGGAGACCCAGTACTTC. This encodes CASTLGRQLGETQYF. The V call is TRBV7-2, the J call TRBJ2-5; D is uncertain. The CDR3 contains 15 residues. Germline CDR1 and CDR2: SGHTA and FQGNSA. The ends were cut back, 7 bases at V and 5 bases at J, with 20 bases in the middle.

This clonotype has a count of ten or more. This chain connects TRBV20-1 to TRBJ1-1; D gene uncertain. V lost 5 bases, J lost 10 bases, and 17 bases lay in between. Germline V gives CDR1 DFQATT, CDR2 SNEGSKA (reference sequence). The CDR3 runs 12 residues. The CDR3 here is CSAPRSGWGAFF. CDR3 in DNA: TGCAGTGCTCCACGAAGCGGGTGGGGAGCTTTCTTT.

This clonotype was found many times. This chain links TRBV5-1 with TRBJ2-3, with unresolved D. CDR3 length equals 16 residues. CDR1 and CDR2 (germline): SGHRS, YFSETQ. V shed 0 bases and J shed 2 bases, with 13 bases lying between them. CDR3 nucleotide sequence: TGCGCCAGCAGCTTGGAGGTGGGCGGATACACAGATACGCAGTATTTT. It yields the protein CASSLEVGGYTDTQYF.

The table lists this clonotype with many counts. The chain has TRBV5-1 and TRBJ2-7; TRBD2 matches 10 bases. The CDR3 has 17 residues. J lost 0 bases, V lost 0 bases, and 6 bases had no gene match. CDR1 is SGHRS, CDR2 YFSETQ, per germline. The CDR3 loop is CASSLGALAGGSYEQYF. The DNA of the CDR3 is TGCGCCAGCAGCTTGGGAGCGTTAGCGGGAGGCTCCTACGAGCAGTACTTC.

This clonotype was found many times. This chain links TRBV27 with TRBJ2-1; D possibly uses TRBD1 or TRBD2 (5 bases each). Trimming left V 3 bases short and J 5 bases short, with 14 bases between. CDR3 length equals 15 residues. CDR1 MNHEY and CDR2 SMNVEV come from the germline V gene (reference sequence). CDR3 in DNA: TGTGCCAGCAGTTTTTACCCCGGGACCAACAATGAGCAGTTCTTC. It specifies CASSFYPGTNNEQFF.

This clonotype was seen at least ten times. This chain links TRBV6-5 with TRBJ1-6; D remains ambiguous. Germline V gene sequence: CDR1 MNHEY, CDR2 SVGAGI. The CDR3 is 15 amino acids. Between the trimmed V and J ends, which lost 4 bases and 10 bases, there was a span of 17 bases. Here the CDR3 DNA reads TGTGCCAGCAGTTCCGGCATGTTGCCGGGATCACCCCTCCACTTT. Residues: CASSSGMLPGSPLHF.